This TCR beta chain emerged from a study of human T cells and chemical hapten exposure. Study-level background: Per-sample TCR yield variation was attributed mainly to small pooled library volume differences. General study findings and limits: DPC sensitization produced no change in TCRs with frequency above 1 in 1000.

Comments on this clonotype: Antigen: not known.

As to time point: patch test 1, 2 weeks after DPC sensitization. The treatment is: therapeutic diphenylcyclopropenone sensitization with weekly scalp DPC. Blood was collected ahead of every patch test applied. During construction of the library, unique molecular identifiers were attached to individual cDNA molecules for quantitative, reproducible TCR counting. A single record per CDR3 protein comes from TCRdb applying MiXCR to the RACE reads. The sample shows 150,000 to 200,000 distinct CDR3 sequences, more than 14% of them seen only once. Germline assignment: CDR1 LGHDT and CDR2 YNNKEL (reference sequence). The V end was cut by 4 bases, the J end by 5 bases, with 6 bases between. The CDR3 consists of 12 residues.

This TCR was sampled from a woman in her 30s with alopecia areata. Some clones in this sample may be carry-over from other donors' samples. The J gene is TRBJ2-1, the V gene TRBV3-1; D gene uncertain. Specimen: whole blood, collected in connection with sensitization to the hapten diphenylcyclopropenone (DPC). This CDR3 is CASSRNDNEQFF. CDR3 nucleotide sequence: TGTGCCAGCAGCCGCAACGACAATGAGCAGTTCTTC.